These 22 T cell receptor beta chains were sequenced from one sample in a study of graft-versus-host responses after intestinal transplantation. No antigen has been identified for these receptors. Profiled with immunoSEQ multiplex PCR; TCRdb holds only in-frame clones, not every one. The sample carries roughly 99,000 clones, around 93% recorded once. This sample comprised unstimulated CD8+ T cells sorted from spleen or lymph node cells, obtained before transplant. The receptors shown here come from a human donor who was the organ donor for an intestinal transplant.

V and J are TRBV5-4 and TRBJ2-7; 7 nucleotides agree with TRBD2. The CDR3 spans 17 residues. Germline V CDR1 and CDR2: SGHNT, YYREEE (reference sequence). J gave up 2 bases and V 0 bases, and 11 bases lay outside the gene matches. This CDR3 is CASSLGRLAEPTYEQYF. For the CDR3, the DNA is TGTGCCAGCAGCTTGGGGAGGCTAGCGGAACCTACCTACGAGCAGTACTTC.

V and J are TRBV4-1 and TRBJ2-3; D is unclear. Trimming left V 5 bases short and J 1 base short, with 13 bases between. Per the germline V gene, CDR1 is MGHRA and CDR2 is YSYEKL. The CDR3 has 15 residues. For the CDR3, the DNA is TGCGCCAGCAGCGGGCGACCGACCCGCACAGATACGCAGTATTTT. Translating gives CASSGRPTRTDTQYF.

This chain connects TRBV7-9 to TRBJ2-7, with TRBD2 matching over 11 bases. This CDR3 region has 14 residues. Trimming removed 3 bases from V and 4 bases from J; junction bases left unmatched: 2. CDR1 and CDR2 (germline): SEHNR, FQNEAQ (reference sequence). CDR3 sequence: CASSFSGGEYEQYF. CDR3 nucleotide sequence: TGTGCCAGCAGCTTTAGCGGGGGGGAATACGAGCAGTACTTC.

The genes are TRBV9 and TRBJ1-2; unclear D gene. The V end was cut by 0 bases, the J end by 11 bases, with 14 bases between. This CDR3 contains 13 residues. The V gene's germline CDR1 is SGDLS and CDR2 YYNGEE. The CDR3 here is CASSVVSVLGYTF. CDR3 coding DNA: TGTGCCAGCAGCGTAGTTAGCGTCTTGGGGTACACCTTC.

The J gene is TRBJ2-3, the V gene TRBV25-1, with D maybe TRBD2 (7 bases). Germline CDR1 and CDR2: MGHDK and SYGVNS. Trimming stripped 0 bases from V and 4 bases from J, with 20 bases between. This CDR3 spans 18 amino acids. In DNA, the CDR3 is TGTGCCAGCAGTGAATATTTCTTAGGGGGGGGCGCGGCAGATACGCAGTATTTT. This gives the protein CASSEYFLGGGAADTQYF.

The chain carries TRBV7-8 and TRBJ1-4; D is perhaps TRBD1 (5 bases). V was pared by 4 bases and J by 7 bases, with 13 bases between. The CDR3 runs to 14 residues. Germline V CDR1 and CDR2: SGHVS, FQNEAQ. For the CDR3, the DNA is TGTGCCAGCAGCTCCGACAGCGGGCTTGAAAAACTGTTTTTT. This gives the protein CASSSDSGLEKLFF.

The rearrangement joins TRBV7-7 to TRBJ2-5, with 8 nucleotides matching TRBD1. The V gene end was trimmed by 3 bases and the J gene end by 5 bases; junction bases not matched to a gene: 8. Per germline, CDR1 SSHAT and CDR2 FNYEAQ (reference sequence). The length of the CDR3 is 15 residues. The CDR3 DNA reads as TGTGCCAGCAGCTTGAAACAGGGGGTGGTTGAGACCCAGTACTTC. Amino acid sequence: CASSLKQGVVETQYF.

The chain joins TRBV9 to TRBJ1-2; D is possibly TRBD1 (5 bases). The CDR3 covers 12 residues. CDR1 is SGDLS and CDR2 is YYNGEE in the germline V gene. The V and J ends lost 3 bases and 8 bases respectively, with 11 bases between them. CDR3 in amino acids: CASSALRGGYTF. The CDR3 coding sequence is TGTGCCAGCAGCGCCCTAAGGGGCGGCTACACCTTC.

The chain carries TRBV13 and TRBJ2-7; 9 nucleotides line up with TRBD1. CDR1 and CDR2 from the germline V gene are PRHDT and FYEKMQ (reference sequence). The junction had 5 bases not matched to a gene; V was cut back by 2 bases and J by 3 bases. CDR3 length equals 15 residues. CDR3 bases: TGTGCCAGCAGCTTAAGTGGACAGGGGCTCTACGAGCAGTACTTC. It specifies CASSLSGQGLYEQYF.

The rearrangement links TRBV6-1 to TRBJ1-2, with 10 bases that match TRBD1. The CDR3 is made up of 18 amino acids. Germline V CDR1 and CDR2: MNHNS, SASEGT. Losses at the gene ends were 1 base for V and 4 bases for J; bases not matched to a gene: 12. The CDR3 region is CASSEVSRTGGPFYGYTF. The DNA for the CDR3 is TGTGCCAGCAGTGAAGTTAGTCGGACAGGGGGGCCATTCTATGGCTACACCTTC.

The gene calls are TRBV6-1 and TRBJ1-2; D unclear. This CDR3 is 16 amino acids long. V was trimmed by 2 bases and J by 5 bases, leaving 18 bases between them. Germline-derived CDR1 and CDR2 are MNHNS and SASEGT. The CDR3 sequence: CASSELSTPEAYGYTF. In nucleotides, the CDR3 is TGTGCCAGCAGTGAACTCTCGACACCGGAGGCATATGGCTACACCTTC.

The V call is TRBV19, the J call TRBJ2-5; 10 nucleotides line up with TRBD1. Trimming removed 4 bases from V and 2 bases from J; junction bases left unmatched: 1. CDR3 length equals 14 residues. Germline lookup yields CDR1 LNHDA and CDR2 SQIVND (reference sequence). Written as DNA, the CDR3 is TGTGCCAGTAGTAAGGACAGGGGGCAAGAGACCCAGTACTTC. Its protein is CASSKDRGQETQYF.

The rearrangement uses TRBV4-1 and TRBJ2-1; D uncertain. Looked up from germline, CDR1 is MGHRA and CDR2 is YSYEKL. Trimming removed 1 base from V and 4 bases from J, with 11 bases in between. The CDR3 loop spans 15 amino acids. The CDR3 here is CASSQAFLSYNEQFF. CDR3 nucleotide sequence: TGCGCCAGCAGCCAAGCTTTCCTGAGTTACAATGAGCAGTTCTTC.

The chain joins TRBV27 to TRBJ2-5; no clear D gene. This CDR3 is 13 amino acids long. Germline CDR1 and CDR2: MNHEY and SMNVEV (reference sequence). Trimming removed 2 bases at V and 4 bases at J, with 8 bases between. The CDR3 DNA reads as TGTGCCAGCAGTTTAAGCCCGCTAGAGACCCAGTACTTC. Encoded protein: CASSLSPLETQYF.

The chain joins TRBV5-6 to TRBJ1-3, with D perhaps TRBD1 (5 bases). The CDR3 totals 13 residues. Trimming shortened V by 0 bases and J by 6 bases, and 7 bases separated the two germline ends. Germline CDR1 is SGHDT and CDR2 is YYEEEE. The CDR3 here is CASSLGRENTIYF. CDR3 nucleotides: TGTGCCAGCAGCTTGGGCAGGGAAAACACCATATATTTT.

The genes are TRBV5-1 and TRBJ2-3, with 7 bases lining up with TRBD2. With 0 bases clipped from V and 1 base from J, the junction kept 5 bases outside the gene matches. Per germline, CDR1 SGHRS and CDR2 YFSETQ. The CDR3 has 16 residues. CDR3 bases: TGCGCCAGCAGCTTGGCCCGACTAGCCGGCACAGATACGCAGTATTTT. Translation gives CASSLARLAGTDTQYF.

The chain employs TRBV15 and TRBJ1-5; 8 bases are shared with TRBD1. CDR1 LNHNV and CDR2 YYDKDF come from the germline V gene (reference sequence). Unmatched junction bases numbered 10, after V lost 5 bases and J lost 7 bases. The CDR3 contains 15 residues. The CDR3 is CATSGHGQGDQPQHF. The DNA of the CDR3 is TGTGCCACCAGCGGGCATGGACAGGGAGACCAGCCCCAGCATTTT. Full variable domain (missing parts from reference TRBV15 and TRBJ1-5): DAMVIQNPRYQVTQFGKPVTLSCSQTLNHNVMYWYQQKSSQAPKLLFHYYDKDFNNEADTPDNFQSRRPNTSFCFLDIRSPGLGDTAMYLCATSGHGQGDQPQHFGDGTRLSIL.

This clone was seen once. This rearrangement joins TRBV7-9 to TRBJ1-1; maybe TRBD1 (6 bases). Trimming took off 2 bases at V and 1 base at J, with 11 bases between the two ends. Germline CDR1 reads SEHNR; CDR2 reads FQNEAQ (reference sequence). The CDR3 is 15 residues long. The CDR3 sequence: CASSLRVGANTEAFF. The CDR3 nucleotides read TGTGCCAGCAGCTTACGTGTGGGGGCGAACACTGAAGCTTTCTTT.

V and J are TRBV9 and TRBJ2-1, with 8 bases fitting TRBD2. Germline V lookup: CDR1 SGDLS, CDR2 YYNGEE. The CDR3 spans 16 residues. V shed 3 bases and J 0 bases; nucleotides not matched to a gene: 5. DNA of the CDR3: TGTGCCAGCAGCGAGCCGGGACTAGGCTCCTACAATGAGCAGTTCTTC. Translated, it gives CASSEPGLGSYNEQFF.

The rearrangement links TRBV5-4 to TRBJ2-7; D is uncertain. Germline loops: CDR1 SGHNT, CDR2 YYREEE (reference sequence). The CDR3 has 12 residues. Trimming removed 0 bases at V and 3 bases at J, with 4 bases between. The CDR3 loop is CASSLDRYEQYF. In DNA form, the CDR3 reads TGTGCCAGCAGCTTGGATCGCTACGAGCAGTACTTC.

As DNA, the CDR3 is TGCGCCAGCAGCCAAGAAACAAACGACAGGTTTGGGGTCGGAAATGAGCAGTTCTTC. Its protein is CASSQETNDRFGVGNEQFF. V and J are TRBV4-1 and TRBJ2-1; D may be TRBD1 (6 bases). Trimming pared 0 bases from V and 7 bases from J, leaving 25 bases between. The germline V gene encodes CDR1 MGHRA and CDR2 YSYEKL. This CDR3 comprises 19 residues.

The CDR3 region is CASSQDSNSGGSYEQYF. CDR3 DNA: TGCGCCAGCAGCCAAGATTCGAATAGCGGGGGCTCCTACGAGCAGTACTTC. The chain employs TRBV4-1 and TRBJ2-7, with 9 bases lining up with TRBD2. From germline, CDR1 is MGHRA and CDR2 YSYEKL. The CDR3 consists of 17 residues. The V and J ends lost 0 bases and 0 bases, in that order; junction bases with no gene match: 6.